A selection of T cell receptor beta chains follows, all from one sample in a study of cytomegalovirus exposure and HLA in healthy donors. Profiling relied on immunoSEQ multiplex PCR, and the TCRdb table lists in-frame clones only, not all of them. The repertoire consists of under 150,000 clones, with around 80% occurring once and the leading ten covering approximately 4%. Material: PBMCs. All receptors come from a woman in her thirties or forties in good health and CMV-seronegative. The conserved cysteine and the conserved F or W are not part of the CDR3 here. Fields, in order: J gene, V gene, CDR3 protein.

TRBJ1-1 TRBV13 ASSPTTGSAF
TRBJ2-1 TRBV19 ATYSGSYNEQF
TRBJ2-1 TRBV19 ASSIGGSSSYNEQF
TRBJ2-3 TRBV11-2 ASRTDQTQY
TRBJ2-2 TRBV21-1 ASSKEEAGRAGELF
TRBJ2-1 TRBV19 ASSIQAGDRGEQF
TRBJ2-7 TRBV19 ASAPWTGSYEQY
TRBJ2-4 TRBV25-1 ASSERTGGNIQY
TRBJ2-3 TRBV4-1 ASSHFGAGTATQY
TRBJ1-5 TRBV7-2 ASSLGTAWAQH
TRBJ2-5 TRBV5-1 ASSRGQKETQY
TRBJ1-2 TRBV4-3 ASSQDEGGRERGYT
TRBJ1-1 TRBV15 ATSKGQNTEAF
TRBJ2-1 TRBV4-1 ASSQDFPSGRYNEQF
TRBJ1-2 TRBV7-9 ASSPYTGGNYGYT
TRBJ2-3 TRBV2 ASSEVADTQY
TRBJ2-2 TRBV7-2 ASSRDRGTGELF
TRBJ1-5 TRBV29-1 SVRTGTGTNQPQH
TRBJ1-1 TRBV4-2 ASIDRNTEAF
TRBJ2-7 TRBV27 ASSSGTGGVEQY
TRBJ2-3 TRBV7-3 ASSRGSGSTDTQY
TRBJ2-1 TRBV29-1 SVGPGTDNEQF
TRBJ2-7 TRBV5-1 ASSLANMGAGASYEQY
TRBJ2-1 TRBV4-3 ASSQDGSGAHNEQF
TRBJ1-5 TRBV6-1 ASSHIGTDNQPQH
TRBJ1-6 TRBV7-6 ASSLGGQAADSPLH
TRBJ2-1 TRBV27 ASSYDLAGPNEQF
TRBJ2-6 TRBV4-2 ASSQALSGRGANVLT
TRBJ1-2 TRBV5-1 ASSLALRTGQANYGYT
TRBJ2-1 TRBV2 ASSGQGLNEQF
TRBJ1-4 TRBV4-3 ASSQDGTGENEKLF
TRBJ2-7 TRBV6-6 ASSPIRDITYEQY
TRBJ1-1 TRBV18 ASSATVNTEAF
TRBJ1-1 TRBV9 ASSVVPGQGGPSVRYTEAF
TRBJ2-7 TRBV18 ASSPQQGAPYEQY
TRBJ2-5 TRBV6-1 ASSEEGTSGGLQETQY